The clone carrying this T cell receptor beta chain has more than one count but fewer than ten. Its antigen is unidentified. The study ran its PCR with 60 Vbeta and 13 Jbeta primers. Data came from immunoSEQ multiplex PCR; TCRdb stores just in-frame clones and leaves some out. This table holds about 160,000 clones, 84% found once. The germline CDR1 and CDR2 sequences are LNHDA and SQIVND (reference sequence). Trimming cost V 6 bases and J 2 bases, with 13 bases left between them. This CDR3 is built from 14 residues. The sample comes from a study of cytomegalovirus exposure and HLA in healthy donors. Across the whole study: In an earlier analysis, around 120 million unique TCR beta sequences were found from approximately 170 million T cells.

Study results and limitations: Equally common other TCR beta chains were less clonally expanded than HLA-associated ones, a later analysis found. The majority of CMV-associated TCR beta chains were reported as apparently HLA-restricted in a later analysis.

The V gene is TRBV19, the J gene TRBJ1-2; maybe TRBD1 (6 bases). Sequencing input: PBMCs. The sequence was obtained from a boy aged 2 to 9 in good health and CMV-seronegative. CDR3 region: CASSLTGTNYGYTF. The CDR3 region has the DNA TGTGCCAGTAGCTTGACAGGAACCAACTATGGCTACACCTTC.